Presented here are 22 T cell receptor beta chains from one specimen sequenced in a study of early T cells in non-severe SARS-CoV-2 infection. From the 5' RACE reads, TCRdb called clonotypes with MiXCR, one entry per CDR3 protein. The sample yields about 98,000 distinct CDR3 sequences, roughly an eighth seen once. Sequencing used whole blood. These receptors originate from an adult who was a healthcare worker with PCR-confirmed SARS-CoV-2 infection or an uninfected control (not recorded which).

This clonotype occurred many times. The chain uses TRBV3-1 and TRBJ2-4, with TRBD2 as a possible D gene (6 bases). V lost 4 bases and J lost 0, with 10 bases in between. The CDR3 sequence is 15 residues long. Germline loops: CDR1 LGHDT, CDR2 YNNKEL (reference sequence). In nucleotides, the CDR3 is TGTGCCAGCAGCCCATCCGGGGGAGCCAAAAACATTCAGTACTTC. The encoded protein is CASSPSGGAKNIQYF. Variable domain in full (rest from reference TRBV3-1 and TRBJ2-4): DTAVSQTPKYLVTQMGNDKSIKCEQNLGHDTMYWYKQDSKKFLKIMFSYNNKELIINETVPNRFSPKSPDKAHLNLHINSLELGDSAVYFCASSPSGGAKNIQYFGAGTRLSVL.

The table lists this clonotype with a few counts. This chain connects TRBV6-5 to TRBJ2-7; 8 nucleotides line up with TRBD2. This CDR3 region has 15 residues. Looked up from germline, CDR1 is MNHEY and CDR2 is SVGAGI. V shed 4 bases, J shed 1 base, and the junction held 6 bases outside the gene matches. The CDR3 sequence: CASSLGGTRSYEQYF. CDR3 nucleotide sequence: TGTGCCAGCAGTTTAGGAGGGACTAGATCCTACGAGCAGTACTTC.

This clonotype was detected only a few times. V gene TRBV5-4 combines with J gene TRBJ2-7, with 8 bases that match TRBD1. J was trimmed by 2 bases and V by 1 base; bases with no gene match: 2. This CDR3 is built from 14 residues. Looked up from germline, CDR1 is SGHNT and CDR2 is YYREEE (reference sequence). The CDR3 DNA reads as TGTGCCAGCAGCTTGCGGACAGGGCCCTACGAGCAGTACTTC. Its translation: CASSLRTGPYEQYF.

This clonotype was counted between two and nine times. The rearrangement joins TRBV13 to TRBJ1-3; tentatively, D is TRBD1 (5 bases). Per germline, CDR1 PRHDT and CDR2 FYEKMQ (reference sequence). Trimming stripped 5 bases from V and 0 bases from J, with 14 bases between. The CDR3 is made up of 16 amino acids. The CDR3 nucleotides read TGTGCCAGCAGCCGTCGGGACCGGAGCTCTGGAAACACCATATATTTT. Amino acid sequence: CASSRRDRSSGNTIYF.

This clonotype has just a few counts. The CDR3 loop reads CASSEAGTGRGEQYF. DNA of the CDR3: TGTGCCAGCAGTGAAGCCGGGACAGGGCGAGGCGAGCAGTACTTC. V is TRBV25-1 and J is TRBJ2-7, with 9 bases identical to TRBD1. Trimming took 2 bases from V and 6 from J; bases not matched to a gene: 8. The CDR3 loop spans 15 amino acids. The V gene's germline CDR1 is MGHDK and CDR2 SYGVNS.

The chain carries TRBV11-2 and TRBJ1-1, with 9 bases that match TRBD1. V shed 6 bases, J shed 9 bases, and the junction held 11 bases outside the gene matches. Germline CDR1 is SGHAT and CDR2 is FQNNGV. This CDR3 has 14 amino acids. CDR3 DNA sequence: TGTGCCAGCAGAGATGCCGGGACAGGGTCAAAAGCTTTCTTT. This codes for CASRDAGTGSKAFF. Complete variable domain (other parts from reference TRBV11-2 and TRBJ1-1): EAGVAQSPRYKIIEKRQSVAFWCNPISGHATLYWYQQILGQGPKLLIQFQNNGVVDDSQLPKDRFSAERLKGVDSTLKIQPAKLEDSAVYLCASRDAGTGSKAFFGQGTRLTVV.

A note on this clonotype: Compared with germline, one end of the junction differs, possibly owing to a read error. This chain uses TRBV9 with TRBJ1-2; tentatively, D is TRBD1 (5 bases). Germline V lookup: CDR1 SGDLS, CDR2 YYNGEE. The CDR3 spans 13 residues. Written as DNA, the CDR3 is TGTGTCAGCACCGGGACTGCGAACTATGGCTACACCTTC. It codes for CVSTGTANYGYTF.

This clonotype appeared a few times. V is TRBV20-1 and J is TRBJ2-7; D is undetermined. This CDR3 has 16 residues. Germline-derived CDR1 and CDR2 are DFQATT and SNEGSKA (reference sequence). The V gene lost 1 base and the J gene lost 5 bases, with 21 bases spanning the gap. This chain's CDR3 is CSARGLNQAVMHEQYF. The CDR3 region has the DNA TGCAGTGCTAGAGGCCTCAACCAGGCAGTAATGCACGAGCAGTACTTC.

Here the CDR3 DNA reads TGTGCCAGCACTCCATCCGGGACAAGAAGCGGCTACACCTTC. Translated: CASTPSGTRSGYTF. This chain joins TRBV6-2 or TRBV6-3 and TRBJ1-2; tentatively, D is TRBD1 (6 bases). Deletions cut 7 bases from V and 8 bases from J, with 20 bases between. Germline V gene lookup returns CDR1 MNHEY and CDR2 SVGEGT. The CDR3 is 14 amino acids.

The rearrangement joins TRBV7-6 to TRBJ2-1, with TRBD2 matching 12 bases. Trimming cost V 5 bases and J 0 bases; bases outside gene matches: 14. This CDR3 spans 20 amino acids. The germline gives CDR1 SGHVS, CDR2 FNYEAQ. In DNA, the CDR3 is TGTGCCAGCAGCGGACGCCCAGGGGCTAGCGGGAGGGCCTCCTACAATGAGCAGTTCTTC. Protein product: CASSGRPGASGRASYNEQFF.

This rearrangement joins TRBV11-1 to TRBJ2-7; no definite D call. CDR3 length equals 11 residues. Trimming left V 6 bases short and J 4 bases short, with 7 bases between. The germline gives CDR1 SGHAT, CDR2 FQDESV (reference sequence). CDR3 sequence reads: CASSGYYEQYF. CDR3 DNA: TGTGCCAGCAGTGGGTATTACGAGCAGTACTTC.

The CDR3 DNA follows: TGCGCCAGCAGCATCCGACAGGCACGGACTGAAGCTTTCTTT. Its translation is CASSIRQARTEAFF. The gene calls are TRBV5-1 and TRBJ1-1; weak D call: TRBD1 (6 bases). Trimming left V 4 bases short and J 5 bases short, with 15 bases between. Germline V gene data show CDR1 as SGHRS and CDR2 as YFSETQ. The CDR3 loop spans 14 amino acids.

Ten or more counts support this clonotype. The chain joins TRBV3-1 to TRBJ1-2, with 7 nucleotides matching TRBD1. J gave up 8 bases and V 1 base, and 7 bases lay outside the gene matches. CDR3 length: 14 amino acids. Germline V gene sequence: CDR1 LGHDT, CDR2 YNNKEL (reference sequence). The CDR3 nucleotides read TGTGCCAGCAGCCAAGGCGACAGGGCGGGCGGCTACACCTTC. Its protein product is CASSQGDRAGGYTF.

This clonotype came up many times. The chain joins TRBV12-3 or TRBV12-4 to TRBJ1-1, with unresolved D. Between the trimmed V and J ends, which lost 3 bases and 5 bases, there was a span of 7 bases. This CDR3 spans 12 amino acids. DNA of the CDR3: TGTGCCAGCAGTTTCGGGCTGACTGAAGCTTTCTTT. Translation: CASSFGLTEAFF.

The sample holds a few counts of this clonotype. The J gene is TRBJ2-3, the V gene TRBV5-1, with D uncertain. The CDR3 loop spans 13 amino acids. Germline values: CDR1 SGHRS, CDR2 YFSETQ. Trimming stripped 2 bases from V and 3 bases from J, with 7 bases between. Written as DNA, the CDR3 is TGCGCCAGCAGCTTCGGCCAAACAGATACGCAGTATTTT. Its protein product is CASSFGQTDTQYF.

The chain uses TRBV28 and TRBJ2-5; 11 nucleotides line up with TRBD2. Germline V CDR1 and CDR2: MDHEN, SYDVKM. The CDR3 runs 15 residues. V was pared by 8 bases and J by 4 bases, with 9 bases of the junction left unmatched. The CDR3 loop reads CASATLAGGGETQYF. The CDR3 bases are TGTGCCAGCGCCACTCTAGCGGGAGGTGGAGAGACCCAGTACTTC.

This clonotype was counted only a few times. This chain joins TRBV27 and TRBJ1-2, with D unclear. The germline V and J ends were trimmed by 4 bases and 0 bases, with 9 bases remaining between them. CDR3 length: 14 amino acids. CDR1 is MNHEY, CDR2 SMNVEV, per germline (reference sequence). The chain's CDR3 is CASSWQASNYGYTF. CDR3 nucleotide sequence: TGTGCCAGCAGTTGGCAGGCCTCTAACTATGGCTACACCTTC.

The J gene is TRBJ2-1, the V gene TRBV21-1; TRBD1, the table's D call, was not compared with the DNA. TRBV21-1 is an annotated pseudogene. The CDR3 has 16 amino acids. The CDR3 region has the DNA TGTGCCAGCAGCAAAGAGGGGCAGAGGTCCTCCGTTGAGCAGTTCTTC. Translation: CASSKEGQRSSVEQFF.

This clonotype was seen more than once but under ten times. This chain joins TRBV6-5 and TRBJ1-4; D might be TRBD1 (5 bases). Trimming took 4 bases from V and 8 from J, leaving 14 bases between them. This CDR3 is 14 amino acids long. The germline V gene has CDR1 MNHEY and CDR2 SVGAGI. The CDR3 DNA reads TGTGCCAGCAGTTCGGGAGGGGCCGGAGAAAAACTGTTTTTT. Translation: CASSSGGAGEKLFF.

This clonotype was seen ten or more times. The genes are TRBV6-6 and TRBJ1-6; 7 nucleotides agree with TRBD1. Looked up from germline, CDR1 is MNHNY and CDR2 is SVGAGI (reference sequence). This CDR3 has 15 residues. V trimming: 5 bases; J trimming: 6 bases; junction bases outside the gene matches: 7. The CDR3: CASSLPQGVNSPLHF. CDR3 bases: TGTGCCAGCAGTCTGCCTCAGGGGGTTAATTCACCCCTCCACTTT.

The table lists this clonotype with a few counts. The V and J genes are TRBV19 and TRBJ2-3, with 9 positions matching TRBD1. The CDR3 length is 15 residues. Looked up from germline, CDR1 is LNHDA and CDR2 is SQIVND (reference sequence). V trimming: 6 bases; J trimming: 4 bases; junction bases outside the gene matches: 8. The CDR3 DNA sequence: TGTGCCAGTAGGTCCCGACAGGGGGACCCAGATACGCAGTATTTT. This translates into CASRSRQGDPDTQYF.

The chain uses TRBV30 and TRBJ1-5; D not resolved. V was trimmed by 1 base and J by 6 bases, leaving 10 bases between them. The CDR3 extends over 13 amino acids. The germline CDR1 and CDR2 sequences are GTSNPN and SVGIG (reference sequence). CDR3: CAWSGGGGQPQHF. DNA of the CDR3: TGTGCCTGGAGTGGTGGAGGCGGTCAGCCCCAGCATTTT.